The clone carrying this T cell receptor beta chain was observed once. PCR used 60 Vbeta primers and 13 Jbeta primers. TCRdb's table, derived via immunoSEQ multiplex PCR, lists solely in-frame clones and lacks some. The table includes some 160,000 clones, around 77% detected once. This entry comes from a study of cytomegalovirus exposure and HLA in healthy donors. V was clipped by 4 bases and J by 5 bases; unmatched bases: 10. The germline V gene has CDR1 SGHRS and CDR2 YFSETQ. The CDR3 consists of 16 residues. The chain recombines TRBV5-1 with TRBJ2-2; 8 bases are shared with TRBD2. Sequencing was done on a sample of PBMCs. The clonotype comes from a man between 60 and 75 years old in good health and CMV-seronegative. CDR3 loop: CASSLGTSLGTGELFF. The CDR3, as DNA: TGCGCCAGCAGCCTCGGGACTAGTTTGGGTACCGGGGAGCTGTTTTTT.